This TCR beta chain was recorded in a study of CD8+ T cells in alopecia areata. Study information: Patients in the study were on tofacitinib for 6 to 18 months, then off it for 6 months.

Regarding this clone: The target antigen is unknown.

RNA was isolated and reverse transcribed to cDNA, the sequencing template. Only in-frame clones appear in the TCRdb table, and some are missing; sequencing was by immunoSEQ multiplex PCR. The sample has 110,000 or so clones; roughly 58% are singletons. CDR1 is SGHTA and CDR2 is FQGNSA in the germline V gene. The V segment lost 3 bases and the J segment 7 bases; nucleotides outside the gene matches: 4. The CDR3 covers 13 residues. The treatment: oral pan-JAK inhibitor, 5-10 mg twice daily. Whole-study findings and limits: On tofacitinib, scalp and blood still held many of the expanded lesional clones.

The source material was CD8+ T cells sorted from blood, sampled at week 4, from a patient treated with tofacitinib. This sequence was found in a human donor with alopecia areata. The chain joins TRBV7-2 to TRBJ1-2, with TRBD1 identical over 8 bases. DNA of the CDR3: TGTGCCAGCAGCTTGACAGGGGTTGGTGGCTACACCTTC. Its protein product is CASSLTGVGGYTF.